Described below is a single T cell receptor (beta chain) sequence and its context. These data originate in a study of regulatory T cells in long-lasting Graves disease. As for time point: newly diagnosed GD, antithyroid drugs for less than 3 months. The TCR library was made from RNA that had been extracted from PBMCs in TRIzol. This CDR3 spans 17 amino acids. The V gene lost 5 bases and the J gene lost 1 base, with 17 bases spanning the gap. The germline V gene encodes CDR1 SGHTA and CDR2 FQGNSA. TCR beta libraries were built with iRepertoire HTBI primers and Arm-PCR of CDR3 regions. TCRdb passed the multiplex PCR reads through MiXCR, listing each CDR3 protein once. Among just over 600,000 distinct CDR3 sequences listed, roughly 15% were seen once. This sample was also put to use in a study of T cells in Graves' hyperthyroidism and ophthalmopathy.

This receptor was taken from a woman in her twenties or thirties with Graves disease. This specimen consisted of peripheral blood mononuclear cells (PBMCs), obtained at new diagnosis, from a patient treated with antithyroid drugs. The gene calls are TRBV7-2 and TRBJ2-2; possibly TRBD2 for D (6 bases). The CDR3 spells CASSNLRLAENTGELFF. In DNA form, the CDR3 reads TGTGCCAGCAGCAACCTTAGGTTAGCGGAGAACACCGGGGAGCTGTTTTTT.